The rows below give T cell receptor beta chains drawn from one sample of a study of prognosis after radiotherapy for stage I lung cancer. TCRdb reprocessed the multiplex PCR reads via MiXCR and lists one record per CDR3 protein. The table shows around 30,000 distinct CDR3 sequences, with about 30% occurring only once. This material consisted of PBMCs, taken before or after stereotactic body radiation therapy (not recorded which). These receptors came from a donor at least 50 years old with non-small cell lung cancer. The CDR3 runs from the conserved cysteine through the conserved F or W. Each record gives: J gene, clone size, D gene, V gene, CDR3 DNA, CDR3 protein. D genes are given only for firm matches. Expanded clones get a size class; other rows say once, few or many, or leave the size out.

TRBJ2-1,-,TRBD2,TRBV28,TGTGCCAGCAGTTCTCAGAGTCTAGCGGTCCTAGGGCAGTTCTTC,CASSSQSLAVLGQFF
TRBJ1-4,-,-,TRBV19,TGTGCCAGTAGTATAGGACAGGAAAGGAGGACTTCAACTAATGAAAAACTGTTTTTT,CASSIGQERRTSTNEKLFF
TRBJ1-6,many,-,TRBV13,TGTGCCAGCAGCTTAGTAGGCCATAATTCACCCCTCCACTTT,CASSLVGHNSPLHF
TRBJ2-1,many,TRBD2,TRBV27,TGTGCCAGCAGTTGGGGCGGGGGGAATCCCAATGAGCAGTTCTTC,CASSWGGGNPNEQFF
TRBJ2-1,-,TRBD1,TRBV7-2,TGTGCCAGCATTAGGACAGGGGGATACAATGAGCAGTTCTTC,CASIRTGGYNEQFF
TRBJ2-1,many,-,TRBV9,TGTGCCAGCAGCTTCCCCGACAATGAGCAGTTCTTC,CASSFPDNEQFF
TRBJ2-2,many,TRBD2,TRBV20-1,TGCAGTGCTCGCGGGACTAGCGGGAGGTACACCGGGGAGCTGTTTTTT,CSARGTSGRYTGELFF
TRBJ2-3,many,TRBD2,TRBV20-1,TGCAGTGCTAGATTCCGTCCAGGACTAGCGGGAGCAGGGCTCACAGATACGCAGTATTTT,CSARFRPGLAGAGLTDTQYF
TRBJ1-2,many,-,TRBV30,TGTGCCTGGAGTAGGAGTACTAACTATGGCTACACCTTC,CAWSRSTNYGYTF
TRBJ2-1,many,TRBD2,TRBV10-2,TGCGCCAGCGTGGGACTAGCGGGAGTTAAGAACAATGAGCAGTTCTTC,CASVGLAGVKNNEQFF
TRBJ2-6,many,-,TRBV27,TGTGCCAGCAGTTCAGAGGGGTTTTCTGGGGCCAACGTCCTGACTTTC,CASSSEGFSGANVLTF
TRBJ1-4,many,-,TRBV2,TGTGCCAGCAGTGAAATAAGTGTGCAGGAAAAACTGTTTTTT,CASSEISVQEKLFF
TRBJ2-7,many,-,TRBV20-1,TGCAGTGCTAAAGGGACAATTTACGAGCAGTACTTC,CSAKGTIYEQYF
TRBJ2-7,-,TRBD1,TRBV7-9,TGTGCCAGTCGACAGGGTGTTTTCTACGAGCAGTACTTC,CASRQGVFYEQYF
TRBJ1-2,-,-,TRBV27,TGTGCCAGCAGTTTAACCGGACCGGGATATGGCTACACCTTC,CASSLTGPGYGYTF
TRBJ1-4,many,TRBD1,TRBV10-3,TGTGCCATCAGCCGAGGGGACAGCAGCAATGAAAAACTGTTTTTT,CAISRGDSSNEKLFF
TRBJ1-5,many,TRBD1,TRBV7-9,TGTGCCAGCAGCTCGGGACAGTTCAATCAGCCCCAGCATTTT,CASSSGQFNQPQHF
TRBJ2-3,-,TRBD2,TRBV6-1,TGTGCCAGCAGACTTATCCGGGGACTACCCCCGGTTACGCAGTATTTT,CASRLIRGLPPVTQYF
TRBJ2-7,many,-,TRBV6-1,TGTGCCAGCAGCAGGGAGGTGGACGAGCAGTACTTC,CASSREVDEQYF
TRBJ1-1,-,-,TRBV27,TGTGCCAGCAGTGGGGGACGGTGTTACACTGAAGCTTCCTTT,CASSGGRCYTEASF
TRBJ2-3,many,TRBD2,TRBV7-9,TGTGCCAGCAGTTCGCCGGGACTAGCGGGAGGCGGAGTGTTGGATACGCAGTATTTT,CASSSPGLAGGGVLDTQYF
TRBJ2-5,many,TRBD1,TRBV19,TGTGCCAGTAGACGGACAGGGACAGAGACCCAGTACTTC,CASRRTGTETQYF
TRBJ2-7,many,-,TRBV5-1,TGCGCCAGCAGGGTGGAGGGGCCATCCTACGAGCAGTACTTC,CASRVEGPSYEQYF
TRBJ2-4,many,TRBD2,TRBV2,TGTGCCAGCAGTGCCAAGACTAGCATGGACATTCAGTACTTC,CASSAKTSMDIQYF
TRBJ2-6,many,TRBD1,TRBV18,TGTGCCAGCTCACCGACAGGGTCAGGGGCCAACGTCCTGACTTTC,CASSPTGSGANVLTF
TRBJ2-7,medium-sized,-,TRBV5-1,TGCGCCAGCAGCTTGGCTATGACAGAGCAGTACTTC,CASSLAMTEQYF
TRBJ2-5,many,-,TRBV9,TGTGCCAGCAGCGTAAGGTGGGGAGATGTAACAGAGACCCAGTACTTC,CASSVRWGDVTETQYF